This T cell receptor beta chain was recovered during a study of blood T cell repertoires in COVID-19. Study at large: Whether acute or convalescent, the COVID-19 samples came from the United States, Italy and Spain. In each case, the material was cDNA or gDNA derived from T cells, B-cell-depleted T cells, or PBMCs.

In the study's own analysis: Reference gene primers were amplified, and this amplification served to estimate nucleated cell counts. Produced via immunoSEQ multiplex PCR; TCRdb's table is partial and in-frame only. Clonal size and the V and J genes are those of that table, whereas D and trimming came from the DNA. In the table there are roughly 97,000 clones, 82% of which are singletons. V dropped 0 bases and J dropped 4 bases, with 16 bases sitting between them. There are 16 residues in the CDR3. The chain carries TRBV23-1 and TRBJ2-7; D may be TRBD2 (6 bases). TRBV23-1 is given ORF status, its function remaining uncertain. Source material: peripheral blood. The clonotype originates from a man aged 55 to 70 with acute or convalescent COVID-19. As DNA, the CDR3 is TGCGCCAGCAGTCAATCGAGGAGGGGTCATCATTACGAGCAGTACTTC. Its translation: CASSQSRRGHHYEQYF.